The TCR beta chain described here comes from a study of Graves' ophthalmopathy and Graves' hyperthyroidism (dated by TCRdb to the late 2010s). General notes on the study: Peripheral blood was collected at initial diagnosis, before any treatment. The independent validation cohort included approximately 19 hyperthyroidism patients plus 17 patients who later progressed from hyperthyroidism to ophthalmopathy. To explore V-J signatures distinguishing ophthalmopathy from hyperthyroidism, a discovery set of around 100 patients (fewer than 45 ophthalmopathy, 57 stable hyperthyroidism) was enrolled. In roughly 6 hyperthyroidism patients, T-cell repertoires of thyroid tissue and blood were compared. In total, 135 blood samples were TCR-sequenced: around 42 ophthalmopathy, approximately 75 hyperthyroidism and roughly 17 hyperthyroidism-to-ophthalmopathy patients. The approximately 98 discovery patients were randomly divided into training and test sets at a 7:3 ratio. TCR beta repertoire signatures were used to distinguish Graves' ophthalmopathy from Graves' hyperthyroidism and to predict progression to ophthalmopathy. Once sampling was done, hyperthyroidism patients were given methimazole at a starting dose of 30 mg daily, while ophthalmopathy patients were given high-dose intravenous methylprednisolone.

The germline V gene provides CDR1 SGDLS and CDR2 YYNGEE. A distance of 17 bases separates the germline ends of V and J, which lose 3 bases and 4 bases respectively. Taken from cysteine to phenylalanine, the CDR3 has 16 residues. This entry keeps only the CDR3 DNA: 48 bases, framed from base 1. TCR beta CDR3 regions were amplified from RNA transcripts for repertoire sequencing. A first-round RT-PCR used HTBI primers with the Qiagen OneStep RT-PCR kit, followed by a second-round multiplex PCR, size selection and purification. Libraries were sequenced on an Illumina HiSeq2000 using paired-end 100 bp reads. The authors' pipeline ran thus. SOAPnuke was used to process the reads, removing any read that contained adapters or uncalled bases, had a mean Phred below 15, or lacked an exact match to the constant primer or identifier. COPE v1.2.5 was used to merge the high-quality paired reads. Clonotypes were defined as unique nucleotide sequences and were aligned to IMGT TRB V, D and J references using MiTCR v1.1. The analysis was limited to V-J combinations with a frequency above 0.0001, which together covered 99.2% of repertoires. For each V-J combination, a TCR clonal expansion and chaos score was defined as the ratio of F50 clonal expansion to chaos observed in the TCRdist matrix. Features were reduced by Welch's t-statistics and random forest to approximately 13 V-J combinations, which fed a naive Bayes classifier. Thyroid-blood repertoire similarity was quantified with the Morisita-Horn index. Starting from the raw public reads, TCRdb applied fastp trimming at Q25, assembled clones with MiXCR and retained in-frame beta chains. Every distinct CDR3 protein forms one entry, paired with its most common genes and DNA. The V and J calls come from TCRdb's annotation, not from the publication. In all, the sample holds roughly 500,000 distinct CDR3 sequences, and approximately 14% of those were seen once. More than 8.5% of the sample comes from the top ten.

Patients with ophthalmopathy had moderately to severely active disease, with a Clinical Activity Score of 3 or more, a NOSPECS grade of 4 or more, and a disease duration of less than 3 months. Anyone with other autoimmune diseases, uncontrolled infections, pregnancy or lactation was excluded from the study. Diagnosis was based on clinical symptoms, serum thyroxine, TRAb, thyroid ultrasound and orbital computed tomography. Ficoll-Paque density gradient centrifugation was used to isolate PBMCs from about 9.4 ml of fresh peripheral blood. Total RNA was extracted using Trizol reagent, and RNA quality was checked on an Agilent 2100 Bioanalyzer. Broad study findings and their caveats: In cross-validation, the 13-signature model distinguished ophthalmopathy from stable hyperthyroidism with 87.88% sensitivity and roughly 81% specificity, while in the test set the corresponding values were approximately 80% and 75%. Most expanded thyroid clonotypes with frequency above 0.001 were also detected in blood, suggesting blood repertoires may reflect the thyroid immune response. In validation, the model predicted ophthalmopathy progression with 70.59% sensitivity and roughly 72% specificity; 12 predicted patients were CT-confirmed with GO in a median of around 6 months. No statistical method was used to set the sample size in advance, and the investigators knew which group each participant was assigned to.

This clonotype was counted only a few times. Its antigen remains undetermined. Base qualities are missing; no much larger clone stands one base away. The sequence came from a woman in her twenties or thirties with Graves' ophthalmopathy. Donor details come from another sample of the same person, matched by shared clones. Sequencing was carried out using blood. Recombination connected TRBV9 to TRBJ1-5; the D segment could be TRBD1, given 5 matching bases. The CDR3 reads as follows: CASSDPGGKGNQPQHF. The DNA is TGTGCCAGCAGCGACCCGGGGGGAAAGGGGAATCAGCCCCAGCATTTT.